The next 7 T cell receptor beta chains were all read from a single sample in a study of cytomegalovirus exposure and HLA in healthy donors (dated by TCRdb to 2016 to 2017). The library was obtained by the immunoSEQ multiplex PCR assay. The table was pulled from immuneACCESS by TCRdb, which kept in-frame rearrangements only. Such tables lose some clones; where checked, under half of the loss comes from unresolved V genes, and the rest has no known cause. This sample has about 140,000 clones in its table, and 84% of those were observed once. The ten largest clonotypes hold around 1.4% of the sample. Material: PBMCs. The receptors stem from a woman in her twenties or thirties in good health and CMV-seronegative.

This CDR3 is CASSLGQSTEAFF. The CDR3 DNA follows: TGTGCCAGCAGCTTGGGACAGAGTACTGAAGCTTTCTTT. The chain couples TRBV7-9 to TRBJ1-1; 7 positions agree with TRBD1. This CDR3 contains 13 residues. V was pared by 3 bases and J by 5 bases, with 3 bases of the junction left unmatched. Germline V gives CDR1 SEHNR, CDR2 FQNEAQ (reference sequence). The entire variable domain, with the rest obtained from reference TRBV7-9 and TRBJ1-1, is as follows: DTGVSQNPRHKITKRGQNVTFRCDPISEHNRLYWYRQTLGQGPEFLTYFQNEAQLEKSRLLSDRFSAERPKGSFSTLEIQRTEQGDSAMYLCASSLGQSTEAFFGQGTRLTVV.

The CDR3 here is CASSKRGRDYGYTF. The CDR3 DNA follows: TGCGCCAGCAGTAAACGGGGGAGGGACTATGGCTACACCTTC. The V gene is TRBV4-1, the J gene TRBJ1-2, with TRBD1 as a possible D gene (5 bases). Germline V gene lookup returns CDR1 MGHRA and CDR2 YSYEKL. The CDR3 has 14 residues. V was pared by 6 bases and J by 3 bases, with 14 bases between.

This clone was seen only once. J is TRBJ1-5 and V is TRBV5-5; 7 bases match TRBD1. Germline-derived CDR1 and CDR2 are SGHKS and YYEKEE (reference sequence). The CDR3 extends over 15 amino acids. With 4 bases clipped from V and 1 base from J, the junction kept 5 bases outside the gene matches. The CDR3 loop reads CASSPGQTSNQPQHF. The CDR3 coding sequence is TGTGCCAGCAGCCCGGGACAGACCAGCAATCAGCCCCAGCATTTT. Filled out from reference TRBV5-5 and TRBJ1-5, the complete variable domain reads DAGVTQSPTHLIKTRGQQVTLRCSPISGHKSVSWYQQVLGQGPQFIFQYYEKEERGRGNFPDRFSARQFPNYSSELNVNALLLGDSALYLCASSPGQTSNQPQHFGDGTRLSIL.

The chain recombines TRBV28 with TRBJ1-2, with D possibly being TRBD1 (6 bases). Germline CDR1 MDHEN, CDR2 SYDVKM. CDR3 length equals 14 residues. The germline V and J ends were trimmed by 4 bases and 6 bases, with 15 bases remaining between them. The CDR3 DNA sequence: TGTGCCAGCAGTTCCAGTCGGGGGGGGCATGGCTACACCTTC. This translates into CASSSSRGGHGYTF.

V usage is TRBV6-4 and J usage is TRBJ2-1; D perhaps matches TRBD2 (7 bases). CDR1 is MRHNA, CDR2 SNTAGT, per germline. The V and J ends lost 3 bases and 12 bases respectively, with 15 bases between them. This CDR3 has 13 residues. The CDR3 DNA sequence: TGTGCCAGCAGTGAGGCCGCGGGGGCCCGGCAGTTCTTC. Its translation: CASSEAAGARQFF.

CDR3 region: CASSQGLAGGLAETQYF. CDR3 DNA: TGCGCCAGCAGCCAAGGACTAGCGGGGGGGCTGGCAGAGACCCAGTACTTC. The V gene is TRBV4-3, the J gene TRBJ2-5; 14 bases map to TRBD2. Germline values: CDR1 LGHNA, CDR2 YSLEER. This CDR3 is built from 17 residues. Trimming removed 1 base from V and 4 bases from J; junction bases left unmatched: 5.

The chain carries TRBV29-1 and TRBJ2-5; D may be TRBD2 (6 bases). The CDR3 is 14 residues long. V lost 4 bases and J 3 bases, leaving 15 bases between the germline ends. CDR1 is SQVTM, CDR2 ANQGSEA, per germline. CDR3 DNA sequence: TGCAGCGTTGTTAGGGGCGGGACGGAAGAGACCCAGTACTTC. Protein: CSVVRGGTEETQYF. The whole variable domain, remainder taken from reference TRBV29-1 and TRBJ2-5, is SAVISQKPSRDICQRGTSLTIQCQVDSQVTMMFWYRQQPGQSLTLIATANQGSEATYESGFVIDKFPISRPNLTFSTLTVSNMSPEDSSIYLCSVVRGGTEETQYFGPGTRLLVL.